This note documents a single TCR beta chain sequence. Antigen unknown. Per germline, CDR1 GTSNPN and CDR2 SVGIG (reference sequence). The V end was cut by 8 bases, the J end by 9 bases, with 10 bases between. There are 10 residues in the CDR3. The PCR made use of 60 Vbeta and 13 Jbeta primers. Profiled with immunoSEQ multiplex PCR; TCRdb holds only in-frame clones, not every one. This table has approximately 150,000 clones, about three quarters appearing once. This sample was taken from a study of cytomegalovirus exposure and HLA in healthy donors. Study-wide findings and caveats: Later analysis identified a missense DCLRE1C variant that was linked to TCR beta V- and J-gene trimming.

The TCR sequence derives from a man aged 35 to 55 in good health and CMV-seropositive. The chain employs TRBV30 and TRBJ1-4, with D hard to call. Material: PBMCs. The CDR3 sequence is CALENKKLFF. For the CDR3, the DNA is TGTGCCCTCGAGAATAAAAAACTGTTTTTT.